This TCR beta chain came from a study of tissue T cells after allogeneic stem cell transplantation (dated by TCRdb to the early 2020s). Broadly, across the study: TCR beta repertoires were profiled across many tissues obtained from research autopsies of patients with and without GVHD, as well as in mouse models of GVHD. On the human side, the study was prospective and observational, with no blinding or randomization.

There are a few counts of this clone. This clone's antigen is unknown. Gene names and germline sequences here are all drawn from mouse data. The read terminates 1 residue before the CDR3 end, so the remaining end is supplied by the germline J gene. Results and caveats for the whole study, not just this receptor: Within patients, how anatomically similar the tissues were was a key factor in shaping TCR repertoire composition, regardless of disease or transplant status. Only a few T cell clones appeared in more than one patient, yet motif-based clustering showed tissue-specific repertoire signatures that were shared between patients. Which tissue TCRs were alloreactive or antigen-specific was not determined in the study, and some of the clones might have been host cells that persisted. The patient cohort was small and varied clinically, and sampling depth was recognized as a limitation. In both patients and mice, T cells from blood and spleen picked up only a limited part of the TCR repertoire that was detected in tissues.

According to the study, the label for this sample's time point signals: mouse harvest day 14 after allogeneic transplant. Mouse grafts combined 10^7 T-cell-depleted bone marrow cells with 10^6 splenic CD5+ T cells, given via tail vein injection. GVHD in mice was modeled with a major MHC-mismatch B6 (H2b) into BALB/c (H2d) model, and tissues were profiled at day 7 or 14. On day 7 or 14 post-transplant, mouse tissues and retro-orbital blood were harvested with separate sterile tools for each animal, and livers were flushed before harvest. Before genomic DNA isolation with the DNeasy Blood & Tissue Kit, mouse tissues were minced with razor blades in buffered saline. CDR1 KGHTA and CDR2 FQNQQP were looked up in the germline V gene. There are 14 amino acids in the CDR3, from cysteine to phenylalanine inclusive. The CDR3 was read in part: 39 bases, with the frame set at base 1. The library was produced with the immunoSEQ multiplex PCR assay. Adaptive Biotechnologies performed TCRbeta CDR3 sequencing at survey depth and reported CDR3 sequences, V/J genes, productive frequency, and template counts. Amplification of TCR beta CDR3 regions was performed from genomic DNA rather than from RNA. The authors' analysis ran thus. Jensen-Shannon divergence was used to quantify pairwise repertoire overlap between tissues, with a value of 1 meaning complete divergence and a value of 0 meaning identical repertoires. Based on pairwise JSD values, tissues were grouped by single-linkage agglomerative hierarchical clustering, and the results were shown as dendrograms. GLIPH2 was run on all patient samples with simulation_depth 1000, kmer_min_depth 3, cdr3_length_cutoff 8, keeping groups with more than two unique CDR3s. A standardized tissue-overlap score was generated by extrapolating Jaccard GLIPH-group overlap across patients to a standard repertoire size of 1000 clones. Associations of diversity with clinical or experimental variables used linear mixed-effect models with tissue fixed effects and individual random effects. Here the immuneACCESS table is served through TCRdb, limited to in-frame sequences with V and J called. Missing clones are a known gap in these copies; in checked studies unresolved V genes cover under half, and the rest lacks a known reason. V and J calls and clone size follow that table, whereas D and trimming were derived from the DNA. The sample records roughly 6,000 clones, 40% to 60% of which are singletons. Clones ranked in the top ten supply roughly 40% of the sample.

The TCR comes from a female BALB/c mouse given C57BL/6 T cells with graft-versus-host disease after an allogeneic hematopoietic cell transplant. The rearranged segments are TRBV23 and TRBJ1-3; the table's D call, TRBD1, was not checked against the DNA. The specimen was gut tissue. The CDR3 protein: CSSSEAVSGNTLYF. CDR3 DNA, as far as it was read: TGCTCCAGCAGTGAAGCAGTTTCTGGAAATACGCTCTAT.